The 22 T cell receptor beta chains listed next were all sequenced from one sample in a study of cytomegalovirus exposure and HLA in healthy donors. In the PCR, 60 Vbeta and 13 Jbeta primers were used. TCRdb's copy holds only in-frame clones and misses some; the assay was immunoSEQ multiplex PCR. The table has about 170,000 clones, about 75% seen once; the top ten hold almost 6.5%. Sequenced material: PBMCs. These receptors were collected from a man aged 35 to 55 in good health and CMV-seropositive.

The V gene is TRBV14, the J gene TRBJ2-7, with D possibly being TRBD1 (6 bases). V was cut by 4 bases and J by 0 bases, with 13 bases left in between. The CDR3 runs to 15 residues. Germline-derived CDR1 and CDR2 are SGHDN and FVKESK. CDR3 coding DNA: TGTGCCAGCAGCCGGATGACAGGCTTCTCCTACGAGCAGTACTTC. Translated: CASSRMTGFSYEQYF.

This clone was counted once. The genes are TRBV29-1 and TRBJ1-5; possibly TRBD1 for D (5 bases). Trimming stripped 4 bases from V and 3 bases from J, with 10 bases between. Looked up from germline, CDR1 is SQVTM and CDR2 is ANQGSEA. The CDR3 is 13 residues long. The CDR3 sequence: CSVVGGINQPQHF. The CDR3 DNA reads as TGCAGCGTTGTGGGGGGTATCAATCAGCCCCAGCATTTT.

V usage is TRBV7-2 and J usage is TRBJ2-5; 8 bases align to TRBD2. The CDR3 spans 15 residues. The germline V gene has CDR1 SGHTA and CDR2 FQGNSA. V shed 5 bases and J 4 bases; nucleotides not matched to a gene: 9. Written as DNA, the CDR3 is TGTGCCAGCAGCCCTAGCGGGTCAGGGGCAGAGACCCAGTACTTC. This sequence encodes CASSPSGSGAETQYF.

The chain uses TRBV7-6 and TRBJ1-4; 7 positions match TRBD1. The J segment lost 3 bases and the V segment lost 2 bases, leaving 6 bases of the junction unmatched. The germline CDR1 and CDR2 sequences are SGHVS and FNYEAQ. The CDR3 is made up of 16 amino acids. CDR3 DNA: TGTGCCAGCAGCTTATCGCGGACAGGAGCTAATGAAAAACTGTTTTTT. Its protein is CASSLSRTGANEKLFF.

The sample holds a few counts of this clone. The V gene is TRBV7-8, the J gene TRBJ2-1; D is perhaps TRBD2 (6 bases). The CDR3 sequence is 20 residues long. The germline CDR1 and CDR2 sequences are SGHVS and FQNEAQ. V lost 6 bases and J 4 bases, leaving 31 bases between the germline ends. The CDR3 DNA reads as TGTGCCAGCAGTAGCTTAGTCCTCCCCTTTGCGGGGATCGTTTACAATGAGCAGTTCTTC. This codes for CASSSLVLPFAGIVYNEQFF.

The chain uses TRBV11-2 and TRBJ2-5; D perhaps matches TRBD2 (5 bases). Germline CDR1 reads SGHAT; CDR2 reads FQNNGV. V gave up 5 bases and J gave up 0 bases, with 13 bases separating them. The CDR3 has 15 amino acids. The CDR3 region is CASSTQPTNQETQYF. The CDR3 DNA follows: TGTGCCAGCAGCACCCAGCCGACTAACCAAGAGACCCAGTACTTC.

CDR3 residues: CASTKAGDFYNEQFF. The CDR3 DNA follows: TGTGCCAGCACCAAAGCGGGAGATTTCTACAATGAGCAGTTCTTC. The chain carries TRBV28 and TRBJ2-1; 8 nucleotides line up with TRBD2. Germline values: CDR1 MDHEN, CDR2 SYDVKM. The trim removed 7 bases at V and 3 bases at J, leaving 8 bases unmatched. This CDR3 spans 15 amino acids.

The rearrangement links TRBV28 to TRBJ2-7; 7 bases line up with TRBD1. V lost 3 bases and J lost 3; bases outside the gene matches: 5. Germline V gene data show CDR1 as MDHEN and CDR2 as SYDVKM. The CDR3 contains 14 residues. The DNA for the CDR3 is TGTGCCAGCAGTTTCCAGGGACAGATCTACGAGCAGTACTTC. Translation: CASSFQGQIYEQYF.

The CDR3 DNA is TGTGCCAGCAGTTACGACAGGGATGGGTACGAGCAGTACTTC. Its translation is CASSYDRDGYEQYF. The chain uses TRBV6-6 and TRBJ2-5; 7 bases line up with TRBD1. The J call is doubtful: the DNA matches TRBJ2-7 better. The CDR3 contains 14 residues. Germline V gene data show CDR1 as MNHNY and CDR2 as SVGAGI (reference sequence).

The chain's CDR3 is CASTGGSYNSPLHF. The CDR3 DNA sequence: TGTGCCTCCACAGGGGGCTCCTATAATTCACCCCTCCACTTT. This rearrangement joins TRBV28 to TRBJ1-6; 8 bases are a match to TRBD1. Trimming removed 11 bases from V and 0 bases from J; junction bases left unmatched: 3. The CDR3 extends over 14 amino acids. Germline V gene lookup returns CDR1 MDHEN and CDR2 SYDVKM.

This clone was seen more than once but under ten times. The chain couples TRBV7-9 to TRBJ2-2, with a tentative D call TRBD2 (6 bases). CDR1 SEHNR and CDR2 FQNEAQ come from the germline V gene (reference sequence). V was cut by 5 bases and J by 5 bases, with 15 bases left in between. The CDR3 sequence is 15 residues long. CDR3 nucleotides: TGTGCCAGCAGCGTCACGGGAGTCCCGACCGGGGAGCTGTTTTTT. Translating it yields CASSVTGVPTGELFF.

The rearrangement joins TRBV29-1 to TRBJ2-7, with 8 bases lining up with TRBD2. The CDR3 runs to 13 residues. V dropped 7 bases and J dropped 2; count of bases not matched to a gene: 7. Germline V gives CDR1 SQVTM, CDR2 ANQGSEA. The CDR3 loop is CSAPSGFAYEQYF. The CDR3 nucleotides are TGCAGCGCCCCTAGCGGGTTCGCCTACGAGCAGTACTTC.

The chain couples TRBV6-5 to TRBJ2-7; D possibly corresponds to TRBD2 (6 bases). The CDR3 length is 15 residues. The germline V gene has CDR1 MNHEY and CDR2 SVGAGI. Trimming took 2 bases from V and 4 from J, leaving 15 bases between them. This CDR3 reads CASSYTGSKGYEQYF. The CDR3 coding sequence is TGTGCCAGCAGTTACACCGGGAGTAAGGGGTACGAGCAGTACTTC.

This clone was seen once. The chain links TRBV28 to TRBJ1-2; D may be TRBD1 (6 bases). V was clipped by 7 bases and J by 6 bases, with 18 bases between them. CDR1 is MDHEN and CDR2 is SYDVKM in the germline V gene. This CDR3 has 14 amino acids. The CDR3 loop reads CASTTPGHHHGYTF. For the CDR3, the DNA is TGTGCCAGCACGACCCCGGGACACCACCATGGCTACACCTTC.

The chain carries TRBV11-2 and TRBJ2-2; TRBD1 matches at 9 bases. The CDR3 covers 15 residues. Trimming at V came to 3 bases and at J to 5 bases, leaving 4 bases not matched to a gene. Per the germline V gene, CDR1 is SGHAT and CDR2 is FQNNGV. The CDR3 loop is CASSFRQGGTGELFF. CDR3 coding DNA: TGTGCCAGCAGCTTCAGACAGGGGGGTACCGGGGAGCTGTTTTTT. Full variable domain (outside the CDR3, taken from reference TRBV11-2 and TRBJ2-2): EAGVAQSPRYKIIEKRQSVAFWCNPISGHATLYWYQQILGQGPKLLIQFQNNGVVDDSQLPKDRFSAERLKGVDSTLKIQPAKLEDSAVYLCASSFRQGGTGELFFGEGSRLTVL.

The V call is TRBV20-1, the J call TRBJ2-1; 7 positions match TRBD1. CDR3 length equals 11 residues. Germline loops: CDR1 DFQATT, CDR2 SNEGSKA (reference sequence). V dropped 6 bases and J dropped 9; count of bases not matched to a gene: 5. CDR3 nucleotide sequence: TGCAGTGCCCCCCGGACAGGTGAGCAGTTCTTC. As protein: CSAPRTGEQFF.

J is TRBJ1-1 and V is TRBV11-1, with a weak D call TRBD1 (5 bases). The germline V gene encodes CDR1 SGHAT and CDR2 FQDESV (reference sequence). The CDR3 consists of 13 residues. Trimming shortened V by 7 bases and J by 1 base, and 10 bases separated the two germline ends. DNA of the CDR3: TGTGCCAGCACGGGGGTTAGGAACACTGAAGCTTTCTTT. It yields the protein CASTGVRNTEAFF. The whole variable domain, filled in from reference TRBV11-1 and TRBJ1-1, reads EAEVAQSPRYKITEKSQAVAFWCDPISGHATLYWYRQILGQGPELLVQFQDESVVDDSQLPKDRFSAERLKGVDSTLKIQPAELGDSAMYLCASTGVRNTEAFFGQGTRLTVV.

Worth noting for this clone: Mismatch with germline at one junction end may stem from a read error. The V and J genes are TRBV2 and TRBJ2-6, with TRBD2 as a possible D gene (6 bases). The CDR3 sequence is 14 residues long. Per the germline V gene, CDR1 is SNHLY and CDR2 is FYNNEI. CDR3 loop: CASTREAGANGLTF. CDR3 DNA sequence: TGTGCCAGCACCAGGGAGGCTGGGGCCAACGGCCTGACTTTC.

The chain's CDR3 is CASSQDRRDEAFF. The CDR3 region has the DNA TGTGCCAGCAGCCAGGACAGGAGAGATGAAGCTTTCTTT. V and J are TRBV11-2 and TRBJ1-1; TRBD1 aligns across 7 bases. J lost 7 bases, V lost 5 bases, and 7 bases had no gene match. The CDR3 is 13 residues long. CDR1 is SGHAT, CDR2 FQNNGV, per germline.

V gene TRBV11-2 combines with J gene TRBJ2-5, with a possible D match to TRBD2 (6 bases). Trimming stripped 8 bases from V and 5 bases from J, with 15 bases between. The germline V gene has CDR1 SGHAT and CDR2 FQNNGV. CDR3 length equals 13 residues. CDR3 coding DNA: TGTGCCAGCGCCCCGCGGGGTACCGAGACCCAGTACTTC. Protein product: CASAPRGTETQYF.

The chain carries TRBV28 and TRBJ2-5; D is possibly TRBD1 (5 bases). Germline V lookup: CDR1 MDHEN, CDR2 SYDVKM. Deletions cut 8 bases from V and 7 bases from J, with 17 bases between. The CDR3 totals 13 residues. The CDR3 protein is CASGAYRTGTQYF. In DNA form, the CDR3 reads TGTGCCAGCGGCGCCTACCGCACAGGGACCCAGTACTTC.

This clone was picked up a small number of times. This likely traces to a read error, being one base from a far larger clone. The chain uses TRBV6-1 and TRBJ2-2, with TRBD1 as a possible D gene (6 bases). The CDR3 loop spans 15 amino acids. Germline V lookup: CDR1 MNHNS, CDR2 SASEGT. V was cut by 3 bases and J by 6 bases, with 14 bases left in between. The CDR3 loop reads CASSESPGEPGELFF. DNA for the CDR3: TGTGCCAGCAGTGAGTCGCCAGGGGAACCCGGGGAGCTGTTTTTT.